The 17 T cell receptor beta chains listed next were all sequenced from one sample in a study of blood T cells in healthy people across ages. Primers used in a second PCR of about 6 to 11 cycles were a sample-barcoded 5' primer and a J-beta primer mix. Using its own MiXCR run on the 5' RACE reads, TCRdb lists one record per CDR3 protein. The sample holds some 1.5 million distinct CDR3 sequences; about 28% are singletons and the top ten take roughly 8%. Sequencing input: blood. These TCRs come from a woman aged 25 to 39 in good health.

Remarks on this clonotype: This may arise from a read error, as a much more abundant clone is one base away. The rearrangement uses TRBV20-1 and TRBJ2-7; weak D call: TRBD2 (6 bases). This CDR3 is built from 17 residues. V lost 4 bases, J lost 10 bases, and 32 bases lay in between. CDR1 and CDR2 from the germline V gene are DFQATT and SNEGSKA (reference sequence). This CDR3 is CSANTLTGLHVREIQYF. CDR3 bases: TGCAGTGCTAACACTTTGACGGGACTCCACGTCCGGGAGATCCAGTACTTC.

V and J are TRBV2 and TRBJ2-5; maybe TRBD2 (7 bases). This CDR3 contains 12 residues. Germline assignment: CDR1 SNHLY and CDR2 FYNNEI. Trimming removed 6 bases from V and 11 bases from J, with 16 bases in between. CDR3 DNA: TGTGCCAGCAGGTCCTTAGGGGGGGAGCAGTACTTC. Translating it yields CASRSLGGEQYF.

Ten or more counts support this clonotype. The chain couples TRBV10-2 to TRBJ2-5, with a possible D match to TRBD2 (5 bases). Looked up from germline, CDR1 is WSHSY and CDR2 is SAAADI. V lost 6 bases and J lost 8, with 16 bases in between. The CDR3 length is 13 residues. The CDR3 bases are TGCGCCAGCAGCGGAGGCTCCCCGGGAACCCAGTACTTC. Protein sequence: CASSGGSPGTQYF.

A word on this clonotype: A much larger clone sits a single nucleotide away, making a read error possible. The rearrangement links TRBV20-1 to TRBJ2-7; possibly TRBD1 or TRBD2 for D (6 bases each). Germline V gene data show CDR1 as DFQATT and CDR2 as SNEGSKA (reference sequence). The germline V and J ends were trimmed by 4 bases and 0 bases, with 19 bases remaining between them. The CDR3 contains 16 residues. The CDR3 loop is CSATGGGTGDSYEQYF. In nucleotides, the CDR3 is TGCAGTGCTACCGGAGGGGGAACGGGGGACTCCTACGAGCAGTACTTC.

The rearrangement uses TRBV7-2 and TRBJ2-4, with no clear D. This CDR3 has 16 amino acids. Germline values: CDR1 SGHTA, CDR2 FQGNSA. Deletions cut 5 bases from V and 2 bases from J, with 16 bases between. The CDR3 protein is CASSPFLATTKNIQYF. In nucleotides, the CDR3 is TGTGCCAGCAGCCCGTTTCTGGCCACAACCAAAAACATTCAGTACTTC.

This clonotype appeared a few times. This sequence joins TRBV2 and TRBJ2-3; no clear D. Germline CDR1 is SNHLY and CDR2 is FYNNEI. V dropped 4 bases and J dropped 0 bases, with 11 bases sitting between them. This CDR3 comprises 15 residues. The CDR3, as DNA: TGTGCCAGCAGTGTGGACCGAGCTAGCACAGATACGCAGTATTTT. This translates into CASSVDRASTDTQYF.

This clonotype was seen a few times. The V call is TRBV27, the J call TRBJ1-1, with D possibly TRBD1 on 6 matching bases. CDR3 size: 14 residues. The V and J ends lost 6 bases and 3 bases respectively, with 14 bases between them. Germline V gene sequence: CDR1 MNHEY, CDR2 SMNVEV (reference sequence). DNA for the CDR3: TGTGCCAGCAGACCCAGACAGGCTTACACTGAAGCTTTCTTT. This sequence encodes CASRPRQAYTEAFF.

The sample holds one count of this clonotype. V usage is TRBV7-7 and J usage is TRBJ2-5, with 11 bases matching TRBD2. Germline lookup yields CDR1 SSHAT and CDR2 FNYEAQ (reference sequence). Unmatched junction bases numbered 6, after V lost 5 bases and J lost 4 bases. This CDR3 comprises 15 residues. The DNA of the CDR3 is TGTGCCAGCAGCCGTAGCGGGAGGGCTATAGAGACCCAGTACTTC. Encoded protein: CASSRSGRAIETQYF.

This clonotype occurred a few times. The chain is built from TRBV10-3 and TRBJ1-1, with D possibly being TRBD1 (5 bases). Germline V gene data show CDR1 as ENHRY and CDR2 as SYGVKD. The CDR3 spans 14 residues. V lost 0 bases and J 6 bases, leaving 11 bases between the germline ends. The CDR3: CAISESGGEAEAFF. As DNA, the CDR3 is TGTGCCATCAGTGAGTCAGGAGGGGAGGCTGAAGCTTTCTTT.

On this clonotype itself: Given a much more abundant clone one base away, this may be a read error. This chain links TRBV6-4 with TRBJ2-7; 11 bases are a match to TRBD2. This CDR3 region has 18 residues. The germline gives CDR1 MRHNA, CDR2 SNTAGT. CDR3 amino acids: CAGSDSKSRLAGHYEQYF. CDR3 bases: TGTGCCGGCAGTGACTCGAAGAGTCGACTAGCGGGACACTACGAGCAGTACTTC.

The J gene is TRBJ2-3, the V gene TRBV28, with TRBD1 matching 10 bases. CDR1 MDHEN and CDR2 SYDVKM come from the germline V gene. The CDR3 is 14 amino acids. Unmatched junction bases numbered 12, after V lost 6 bases and J lost 12 bases. Written as DNA, the CDR3 is TGTGCCAGCAGATCCGGGACAGGGGACGGTACACAGTATTTT. Its protein product is CASRSGTGDGTQYF.

The chain couples TRBV4-3 to TRBJ2-2; D remains ambiguous. Looked up from germline, CDR1 is LGHNA and CDR2 is YSLEER. The CDR3 length is 15 residues. V was clipped by 4 bases and J by 5 bases, with 14 bases between them. The CDR3 nucleotides are TGCGCCAGCAGCCCCGTTCAAGAAGGGACCGGGGAGCTGTTTTTT. This encodes CASSPVQEGTGELFF.

In its sample, this clonotype was seen many times. This chain links TRBV5-1 with TRBJ2-7, with no clear D. The V end lost 0 bases, the J end lost 5 bases, and 21 bases lay between the germline ends. Germline V gene lookup returns CDR1 SGHRS and CDR2 YFSETQ. The CDR3 totals 17 residues. The CDR3 reads CASSLVFGSSPRDEQYF. The CDR3 DNA follows: TGCGCCAGCAGCTTGGTATTCGGGTCCTCTCCTCGGGACGAGCAGTACTTC.

Turning to this clonotype: A clone one base away is much larger, so this may be a read error. The chain is built from TRBV7-2 and TRBJ2-1; D uncertain. TRBJ2-7 matches the DNA end more closely, so the J call is doubtful. The germline V gene encodes CDR1 SGHTA and CDR2 FQGNSA. The CDR3 has 16 residues. CDR3 protein: CASSLDSTGSYNEQYF. In DNA, the CDR3 is TGTGCCAGCAGTCTAGATTCTACCGGGTCCTACAATGAGCAGTACTTC.

V gene TRBV7-9 combines with J gene TRBJ2-7, with D perhaps matching TRBD2 (5 bases). In germline, CDR1 is SEHNR, CDR2 FQNEAQ (reference sequence). The CDR3 runs to 16 residues. Trimming removed 4 bases from V and 1 base from J, with 17 bases in between. CDR3 loop: CASSSSRSLGSYEQYF. Written as DNA, the CDR3 is TGTGCCAGCAGCTCTAGCCGGTCATTGGGGTCCTACGAGCAGTACTTC.

The chain recombines TRBV12-3 or TRBV12-4 with TRBJ2-1; a weak D match, TRBD1 (5 bases). Trimming shortened V by 6 bases and J by 0 bases, and 9 bases separated the two germline ends. The CDR3 consists of 14 residues. In DNA form, the CDR3 reads TGTGCCAGCAGGGCAGGGTTCTCCTACAATGAGCAGTTCTTC. Amino acid sequence: CASRAGFSYNEQFF.

This clonotype was seen only a few times. The genes are TRBV6-5 and TRBJ1-2; 11 bases align to TRBD1. CDR3 length: 17 amino acids. Trimming at V came to 0 bases and at J to 7 bases, leaving 10 bases not matched to a gene. Germline V gene sequence: CDR1 MNHEY, CDR2 SVGAGI. The CDR3 region is CASSYSRTGGLGSGYTF. As DNA, the CDR3 is TGTGCCAGCAGTTACTCCCGGACAGGGGGCTTAGGGAGTGGCTACACCTTC.